This entry describes one T cell receptor (beta chain). Its antigen is currently unknown. Clones were read by immunoSEQ multiplex PCR, and TCRdb kept only the in-frame ones, dropping some. In the table there are roughly 350,000 clones, about 87% of which are singletons. Trimming cost V 6 bases and J 6 bases; bases outside gene matches: 10. Per the germline V gene, CDR1 is SGHTA and CDR2 is FQGTGA. This CDR3 region has 15 residues. This record belongs to a study of Ad26.COV2.S vaccination and SARS-CoV-2 variants. Findings of the study overall: Recipients given vaccine exceeded placebo recipients in spike-specific TCR breadth. After vaccination, reports described spike-specific CD8+ and CD4+ T cell responses as showing substantial breadth.

The sample's treatment: some 19 received Ad26.COV2.S at low or high dose, single or two shots; about 5 received placebo; per-sample allocation not given. After the first vaccine or placebo injection, samples were drawn on day 63. It was an adult aged 18-55 years in Boston who was the donor. The sample in question was peripheral blood, obtained in a trial of Ad26.COV2.S vaccine versus placebo. The origin of this receptor is a person aged 18-60 years who received the Ad26.COV2.S COVID-19 vaccine or a placebo. V and J are TRBV7-3 and TRBJ2-1; 8 bases are a match to TRBD2. CDR3 residues: CASSVNFGTSNEQFF. The CDR3 nucleotides read TGTGCCAGCAGTGTAAACTTTGGGACTAGCAATGAGCAGTTCTTC.